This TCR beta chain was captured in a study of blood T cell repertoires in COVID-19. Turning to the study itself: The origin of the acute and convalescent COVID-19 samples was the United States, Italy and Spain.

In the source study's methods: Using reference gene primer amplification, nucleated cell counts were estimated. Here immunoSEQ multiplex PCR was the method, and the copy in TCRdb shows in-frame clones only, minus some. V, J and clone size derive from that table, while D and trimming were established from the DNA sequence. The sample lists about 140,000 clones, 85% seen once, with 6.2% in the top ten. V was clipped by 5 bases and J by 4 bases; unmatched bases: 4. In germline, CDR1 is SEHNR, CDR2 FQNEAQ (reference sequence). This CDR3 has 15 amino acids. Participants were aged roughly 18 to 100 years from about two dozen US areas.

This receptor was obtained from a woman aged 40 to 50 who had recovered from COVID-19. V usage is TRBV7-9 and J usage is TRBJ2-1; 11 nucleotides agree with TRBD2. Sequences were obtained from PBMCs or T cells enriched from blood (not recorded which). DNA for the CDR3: TGTGCCAGCAGCGCAGGGACTAGCGGTTACAATGAGCAGTTCTTC. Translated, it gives CASSAGTSGYNEQFF.